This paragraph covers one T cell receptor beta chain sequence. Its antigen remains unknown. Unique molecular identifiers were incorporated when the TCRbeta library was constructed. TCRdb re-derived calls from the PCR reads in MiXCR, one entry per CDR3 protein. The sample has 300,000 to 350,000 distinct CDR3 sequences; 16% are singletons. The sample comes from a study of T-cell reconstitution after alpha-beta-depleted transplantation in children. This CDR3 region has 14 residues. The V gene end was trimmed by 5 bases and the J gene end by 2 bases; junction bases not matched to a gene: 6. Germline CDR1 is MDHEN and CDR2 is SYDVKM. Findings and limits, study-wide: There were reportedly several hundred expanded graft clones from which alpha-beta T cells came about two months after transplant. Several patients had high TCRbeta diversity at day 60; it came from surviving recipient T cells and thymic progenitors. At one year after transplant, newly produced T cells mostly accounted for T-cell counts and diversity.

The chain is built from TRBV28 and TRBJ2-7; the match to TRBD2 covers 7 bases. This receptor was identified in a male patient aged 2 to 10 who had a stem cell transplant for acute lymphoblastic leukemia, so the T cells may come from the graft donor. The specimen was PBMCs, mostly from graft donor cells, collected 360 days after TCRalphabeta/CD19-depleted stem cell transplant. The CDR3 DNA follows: TGTGCCAGCAGTCCAGGACTAGGTCCCTACGAGCAGTACTTC. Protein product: CASSPGLGPYEQYF.